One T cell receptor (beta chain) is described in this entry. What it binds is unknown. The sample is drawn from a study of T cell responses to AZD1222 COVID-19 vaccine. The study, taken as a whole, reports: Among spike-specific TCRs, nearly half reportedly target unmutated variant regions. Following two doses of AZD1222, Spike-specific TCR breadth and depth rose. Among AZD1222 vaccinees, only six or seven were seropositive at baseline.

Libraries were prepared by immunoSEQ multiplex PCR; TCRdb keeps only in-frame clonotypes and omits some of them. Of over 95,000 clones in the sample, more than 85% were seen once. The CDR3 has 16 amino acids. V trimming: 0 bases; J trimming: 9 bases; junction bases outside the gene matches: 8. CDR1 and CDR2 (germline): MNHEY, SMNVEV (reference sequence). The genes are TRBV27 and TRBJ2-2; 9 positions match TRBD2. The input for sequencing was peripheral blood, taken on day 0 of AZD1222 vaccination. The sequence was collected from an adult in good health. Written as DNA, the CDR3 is TGTGCCAGCAGTTTATCATTTGCGGGGGGGCCCCGGGAGCTGTTTTTT. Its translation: CASSLSFAGGPRELFF.